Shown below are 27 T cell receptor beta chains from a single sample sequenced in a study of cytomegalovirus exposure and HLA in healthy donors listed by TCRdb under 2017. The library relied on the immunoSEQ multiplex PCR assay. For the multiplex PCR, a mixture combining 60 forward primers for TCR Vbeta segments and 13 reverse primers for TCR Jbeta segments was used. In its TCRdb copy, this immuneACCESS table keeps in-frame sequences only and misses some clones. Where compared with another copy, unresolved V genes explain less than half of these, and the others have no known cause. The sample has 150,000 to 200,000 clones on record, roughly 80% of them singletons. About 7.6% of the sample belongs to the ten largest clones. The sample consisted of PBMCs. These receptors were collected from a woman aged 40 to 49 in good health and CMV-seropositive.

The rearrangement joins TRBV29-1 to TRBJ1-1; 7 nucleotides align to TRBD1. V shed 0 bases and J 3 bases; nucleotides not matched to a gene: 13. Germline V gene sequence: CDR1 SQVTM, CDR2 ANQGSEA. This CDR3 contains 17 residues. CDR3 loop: CSVEDAGGMRVDTEAFF. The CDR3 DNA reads TGCAGCGTTGAAGATGCAGGGGGAATGCGAGTAGACACTGAAGCTTTCTTT.

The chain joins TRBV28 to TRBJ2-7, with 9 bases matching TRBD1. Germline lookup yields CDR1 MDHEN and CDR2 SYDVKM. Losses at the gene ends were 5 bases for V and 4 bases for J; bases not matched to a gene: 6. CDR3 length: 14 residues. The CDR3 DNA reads TGTGCCAGCAGTCCACAGGGGGCTAGGTACGAGCAGTACTTC. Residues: CASSPQGARYEQYF.

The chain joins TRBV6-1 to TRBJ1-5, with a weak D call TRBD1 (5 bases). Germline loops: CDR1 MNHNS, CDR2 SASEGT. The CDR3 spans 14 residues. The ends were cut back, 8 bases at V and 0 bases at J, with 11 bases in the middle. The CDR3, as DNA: TGTGCCAGCTCCTACAGGATTAGCAATCAGCCCCAGCATTTT. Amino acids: CASSYRISNQPQHF.

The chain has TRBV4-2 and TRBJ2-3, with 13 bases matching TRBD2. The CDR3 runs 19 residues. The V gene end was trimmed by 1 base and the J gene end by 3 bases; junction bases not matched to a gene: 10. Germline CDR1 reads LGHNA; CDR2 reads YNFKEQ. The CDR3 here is CASSQAATPGLAGTDTQYF. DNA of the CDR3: TGTGCCAGCAGCCAAGCCGCTACTCCGGGACTAGCGGGGACAGATACGCAGTATTTT.

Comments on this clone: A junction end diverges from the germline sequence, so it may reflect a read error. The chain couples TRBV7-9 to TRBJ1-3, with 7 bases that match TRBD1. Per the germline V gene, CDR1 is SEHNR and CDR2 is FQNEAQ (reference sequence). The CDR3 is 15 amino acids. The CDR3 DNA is TGTGCCAGCACCTTACAGGGGATGGCTGGAAACACCATATATTTT. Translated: CASTLQGMAGNTIYF. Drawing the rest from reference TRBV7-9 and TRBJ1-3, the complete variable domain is DTGVSQNPRHKITKRGQNVTFRCDPISEHNRLYWYRQTLGQGPEFLTYFQNEAQLEKSRLLSDRFSAERPKGSFSTLEIQRTEQGDSAMYLCASTLQGMAGNTIYFGEGSWLTVV.

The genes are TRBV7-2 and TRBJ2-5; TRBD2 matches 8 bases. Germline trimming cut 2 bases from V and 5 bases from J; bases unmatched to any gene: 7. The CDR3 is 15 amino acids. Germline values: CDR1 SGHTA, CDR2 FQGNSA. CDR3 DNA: TGTGCCAGCAGCTTAAATCGAGCGGGAGTTGAGACCCAGTACTTC. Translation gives CASSLNRAGVETQYF. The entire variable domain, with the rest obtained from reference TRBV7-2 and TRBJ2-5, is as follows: GAGVSQSPSNKVTEKGKDVELRCDPISGHTALYWYRQSLGQGLEFLIYFQGNSAPDKSGLPSDRFSAERTGGSVSTLTIQRTQQEDSAVYLCASSLNRAGVETQYFGPGTRLLVL.

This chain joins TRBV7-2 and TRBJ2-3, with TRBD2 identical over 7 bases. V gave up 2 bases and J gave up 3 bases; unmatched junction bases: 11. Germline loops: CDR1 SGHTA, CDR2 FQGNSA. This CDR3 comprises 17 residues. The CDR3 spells CASSLSGRTSRTDTQYF. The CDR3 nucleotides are TGTGCCAGCAGCTTATCTGGTAGGACTAGTAGGACAGATACGCAGTATTTT.

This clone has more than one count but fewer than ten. The CDR3 is CASSLVGGGWNIQYF. In nucleotides, the CDR3 is TGTGCCAGCAGCTTGGTCGGGGGAGGGTGGAACATTCAGTACTTC. The rearrangement links TRBV5-8 to TRBJ2-4; 7 bases are shared with TRBD2. In germline, CDR1 is SGHTS, CDR2 YDEGEE. V dropped 0 bases and J dropped 7; count of bases not matched to a gene: 7. The CDR3 spans 15 residues.

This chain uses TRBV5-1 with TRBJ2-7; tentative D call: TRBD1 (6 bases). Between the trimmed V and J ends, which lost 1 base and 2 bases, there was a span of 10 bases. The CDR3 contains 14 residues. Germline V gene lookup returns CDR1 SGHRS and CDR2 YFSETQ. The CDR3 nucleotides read TGCGCCAGCAGCTTGTCGGCAGGGGCCTACGAGCAGTACTTC. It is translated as CASSLSAGAYEQYF. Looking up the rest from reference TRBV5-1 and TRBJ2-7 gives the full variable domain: KAGVTQTPRYLIKTRGQQVTLSCSPISGHRSVSWYQQTPGQGLQFLFEYFSETQRNKGNFPGRFSGRQFSNSRSEMNVSTLELGDSALYLCASSLSAGAYEQYFGPGTRLTVT.

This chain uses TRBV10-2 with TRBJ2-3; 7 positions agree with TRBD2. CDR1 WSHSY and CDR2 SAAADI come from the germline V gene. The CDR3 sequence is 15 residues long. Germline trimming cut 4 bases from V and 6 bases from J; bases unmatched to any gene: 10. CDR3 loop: CASSGERGSGDTQYF. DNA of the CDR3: TGCGCCAGCAGTGGGGAGCGGGGTTCAGGTGATACGCAGTATTTT.

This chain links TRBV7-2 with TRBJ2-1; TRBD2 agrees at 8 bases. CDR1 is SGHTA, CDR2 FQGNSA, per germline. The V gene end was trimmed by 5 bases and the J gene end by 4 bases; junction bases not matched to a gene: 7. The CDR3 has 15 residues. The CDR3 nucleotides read TGTGCCAGCAGCCATGGACTAGCAGCATACAATGAGCAGTTCTTC. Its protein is CASSHGLAAYNEQFF.

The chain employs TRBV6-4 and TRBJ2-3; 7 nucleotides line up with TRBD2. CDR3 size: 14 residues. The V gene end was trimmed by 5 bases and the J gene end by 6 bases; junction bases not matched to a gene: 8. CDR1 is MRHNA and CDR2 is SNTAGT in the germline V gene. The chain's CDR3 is CASSSGTWGDTQYF. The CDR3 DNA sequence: TGTGCCAGCAGTAGCGGGACCTGGGGGGATACGCAGTATTTT.

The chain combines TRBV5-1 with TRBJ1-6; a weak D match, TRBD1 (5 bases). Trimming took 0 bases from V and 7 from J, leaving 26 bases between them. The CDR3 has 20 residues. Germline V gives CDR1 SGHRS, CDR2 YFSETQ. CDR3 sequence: CASSLDGGEPQPVQNSPLHF. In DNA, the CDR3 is TGCGCCAGCAGCTTGGACGGGGGGGAGCCCCAGCCGGTACAAAATTCACCCCTCCACTTT.

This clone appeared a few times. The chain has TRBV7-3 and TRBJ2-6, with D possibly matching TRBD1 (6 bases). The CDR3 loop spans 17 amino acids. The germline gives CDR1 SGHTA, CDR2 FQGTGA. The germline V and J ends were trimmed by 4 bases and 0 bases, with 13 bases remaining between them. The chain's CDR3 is CASSSFGQTSGANVLTF. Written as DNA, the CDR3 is TGTGCCAGCAGCTCCTTCGGACAGACCTCTGGGGCCAACGTCCTGACTTTC. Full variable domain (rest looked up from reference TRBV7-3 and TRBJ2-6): GAGVSQTPSNKVTEKGKYVELRCDPISGHTALYWYRQSLGQGPEFLIYFQGTGAADDSGLPNDRFFAVRPEGSVSTLKIQRTERGDSAVYLCASSSFGQTSGANVLTFGAGSRLTVL.

The CDR3 here is CASSSGVPYNEQFF. The CDR3 DNA is TGTGCCAGCAGTTCAGGGGTCCCCTACAATGAGCAGTTCTTC. V is TRBV28 and J is TRBJ2-1, with D tentatively TRBD1 (6 bases). Trimming cost V 4 bases and J 2 bases, with 9 bases left between them. In germline, CDR1 is MDHEN, CDR2 SYDVKM. The CDR3 extends over 14 amino acids.

The CDR3 protein is CASSPDRNYEQYF. Written as DNA, the CDR3 is TGTGCCAGCAGTCCCGACAGGAACTACGAGCAGTACTTC. V usage is TRBV7-2 and J usage is TRBJ2-7; tentatively, D is TRBD1 (6 bases). V lost 6 bases, J lost 3 bases, and 12 bases lay in between. The CDR3 has 13 residues. CDR1 and CDR2 (germline): SGHTA, FQGNSA.

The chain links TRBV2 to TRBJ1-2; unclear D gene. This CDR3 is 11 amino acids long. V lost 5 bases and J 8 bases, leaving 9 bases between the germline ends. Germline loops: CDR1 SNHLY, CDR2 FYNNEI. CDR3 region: CASSLSGGYTF. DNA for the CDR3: TGTGCCAGCAGTTTAAGCGGCGGCTACACCTTC.

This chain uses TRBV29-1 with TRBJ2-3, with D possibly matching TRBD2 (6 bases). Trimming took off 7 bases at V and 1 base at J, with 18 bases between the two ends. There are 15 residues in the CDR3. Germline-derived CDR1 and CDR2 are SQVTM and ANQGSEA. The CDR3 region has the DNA TGCAGCGGGTCCGTTGGAGGCGGGGGCACAGATACGCAGTATTTT. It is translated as CSGSVGGGGTDTQYF.

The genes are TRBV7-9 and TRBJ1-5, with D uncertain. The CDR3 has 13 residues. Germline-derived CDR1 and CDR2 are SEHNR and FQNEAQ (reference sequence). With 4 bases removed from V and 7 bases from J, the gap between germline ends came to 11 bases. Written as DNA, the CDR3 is TGTGCCAGCAGCTCCGCGGCGGAACAGCCCCAGCATTTT. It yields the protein CASSSAAEQPQHF.

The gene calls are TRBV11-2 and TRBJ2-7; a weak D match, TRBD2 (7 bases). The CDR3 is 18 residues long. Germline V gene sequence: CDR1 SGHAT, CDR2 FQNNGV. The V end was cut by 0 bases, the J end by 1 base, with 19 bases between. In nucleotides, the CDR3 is TGTGCCAGCAGCTTAGATAGTACTTGGGGGGGCAAATCCTACGAGCAGTACTTC. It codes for CASSLDSTWGGKSYEQYF.

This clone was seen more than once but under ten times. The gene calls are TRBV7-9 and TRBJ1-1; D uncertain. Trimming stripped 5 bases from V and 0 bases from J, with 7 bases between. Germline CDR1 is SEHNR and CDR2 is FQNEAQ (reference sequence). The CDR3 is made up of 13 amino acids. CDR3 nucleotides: TGTGCCAGCAGCCCCAGTGTGAACACTGAAGCTTTCTTT. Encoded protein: CASSPSVNTEAFF.

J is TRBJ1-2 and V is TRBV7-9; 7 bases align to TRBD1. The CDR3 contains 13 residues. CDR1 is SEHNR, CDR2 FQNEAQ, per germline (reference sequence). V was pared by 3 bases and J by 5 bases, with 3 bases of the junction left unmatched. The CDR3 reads CASSFGQVYGYTF. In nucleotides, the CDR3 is TGTGCCAGCAGCTTTGGACAGGTTTATGGCTACACCTTC.

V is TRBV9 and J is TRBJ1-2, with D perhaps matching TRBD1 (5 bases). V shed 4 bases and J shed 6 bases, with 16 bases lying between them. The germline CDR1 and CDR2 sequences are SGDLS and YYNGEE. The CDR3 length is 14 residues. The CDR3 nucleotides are TGTGCCAGCAGCCCTCAGGGAGGGCTGAATGGCTACACCTTC. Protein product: CASSPQGGLNGYTF. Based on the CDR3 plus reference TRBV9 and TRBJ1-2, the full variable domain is DSGVTQTPKHLITATGQRVTLRCSPRSGDLSVYWYQQSLDQGLQFLIQYYNGEERAKGNILERFSAQQFPDLHSELNLSSLELGDSALYFCASSPQGGLNGYTFGSGTRLTVV.

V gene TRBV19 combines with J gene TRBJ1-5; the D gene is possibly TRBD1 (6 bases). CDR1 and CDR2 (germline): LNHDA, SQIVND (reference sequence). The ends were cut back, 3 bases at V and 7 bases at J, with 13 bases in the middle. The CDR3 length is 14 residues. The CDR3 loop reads CASSIWAGDQPQHF. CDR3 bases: TGTGCCAGTAGTATTTGGGCAGGGGACCAGCCCCAGCATTTT.

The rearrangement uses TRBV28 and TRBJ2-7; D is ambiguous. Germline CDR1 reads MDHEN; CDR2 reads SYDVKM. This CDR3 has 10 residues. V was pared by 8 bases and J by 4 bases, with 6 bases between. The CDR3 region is CASAGYEQYF. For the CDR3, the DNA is TGTGCCAGCGCCGGGTACGAGCAGTACTTC. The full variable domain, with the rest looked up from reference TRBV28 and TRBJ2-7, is DVKVTQSSRYLVKRTGEKVFLECVQDMDHENMFWYRQDPGLGLRLIYFSYDVKMKEKGDIPEGYSVSREKKERFSLILESASTNQTSMYLCASAGYEQYFGPGTRLTVT.

CDR3 protein: CASSKGRRGQGELFF. DNA of the CDR3: TGTGCCAGCAGCAAAGGCAGGAGGGGACAGGGGGAGCTGTTTTTT. The chain employs TRBV21-1 and TRBJ2-2; TRBD1, the table's D call, lacks a check against the DNA. TRBV21-1 represents a pseudogene. The CDR3 is made up of 15 amino acids.

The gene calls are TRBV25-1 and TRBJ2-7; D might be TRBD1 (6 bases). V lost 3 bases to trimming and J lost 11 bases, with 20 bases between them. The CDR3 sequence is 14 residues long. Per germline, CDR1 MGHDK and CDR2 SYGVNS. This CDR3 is CASSDRGAWAGEYF. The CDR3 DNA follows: TGTGCCAGCAGTGACAGGGGAGCTTGGGCGGGCGAGTACTTC.